The entry that follows covers one TCR beta chain sequence. Its specificity is unknown. Additional DNA sequences in this sample encode the identical CDR3. The sample comes from a study of shared clonotypes between healthy human individuals. Study-level results: Clonotype sharing across several donors was observed for 4% to 6.5% of naive CD4 clonotypes. Larger richness was generally estimated for naive than memory subsets.

Only in-frame clones appear in the TCRdb table, and some are missing; sequencing was by immunoSEQ multiplex PCR. This repertoire shows 550,000 to 700,000 clones, about 80% found once; its top ten account for around 2%. The donors, healthy adults who were HIV-negative, had experienced no recent acute infections or vaccinations. The germline CDR1 and CDR2 sequences are MNHEY and SVGAGI. Deletions cut 0 bases from V and 1 base from J, with 6 bases between. This CDR3 has 14 residues. The chain carries TRBV6-5 and TRBJ2-5, with D tentatively TRBD2 (6 bases). The TCR comes from a woman under 40 in good health. Sample: memory CD4+ T cells sorted from blood. Subset reported: CD45RA-negative fraction. The CDR3 region is CASSYSGGQETQYF. The CDR3 DNA follows: TGTGCCAGCAGTTACTCGGGGGGCCAAGAGACCCAGTACTTC.